The 6 T cell receptor beta chains presented below share a single source sample, sequenced in a study of shared clonotypes between healthy human individuals. Naive CD8 cells comprised CD45RO-negative, CCR7-positively selected cells, excluding terminally differentiated effector memory CD45RA+ cells. TCRdb keeps only in-frame clones here, not all; method: immunoSEQ multiplex PCR. The sample holds more than 2 million clones, around 95% seen once. The sample was naive CD8+ T cells from PBMCs. Receptor source: a man aged 18 to 35 in good health. Some clones in this sample may be carry-over from other donors' samples.

The chain uses TRBV5-1 and TRBJ1-2; TRBD1 aligns across 8 bases. The CDR3 has 16 residues. CDR1 SGHRS and CDR2 YFSETQ come from the germline V gene. V gave up 4 bases and J gave up 4 bases; unmatched junction bases: 12. The CDR3 DNA reads TGCGCCAGCAGCCCGAGCTGGGACAGGTCTTTCTATGGCTACACCTTC. Encoded protein: CASSPSWDRSFYGYTF.

Notes on this clone: The same CDR3 is also encoded by other DNA sequences in this sample. The rearrangement uses TRBV27 and TRBJ1-5; D not certain. CDR1 MNHEY and CDR2 SMNVEV come from the germline V gene (reference sequence). The CDR3 is 14 amino acids. V dropped 2 bases and J dropped 1 base, with 6 bases sitting between them. This chain's CDR3 is CASSLVGSNQPQHF. For the CDR3, the DNA is TGTGCCAGCAGTTTAGTCGGCAGCAATCAGCCCCAGCATTTT.

This clone was found a few times. V gene TRBV27 combines with J gene TRBJ2-7; D perhaps matches TRBD2 (5 bases). Looked up from germline, CDR1 is MNHEY and CDR2 is SMNVEV (reference sequence). The CDR3 extends over 14 amino acids. Trimming stripped 3 bases from V and 5 bases from J, with 14 bases between. The CDR3 protein is CASSLGRTQHEQYF. CDR3 coding DNA: TGTGCCAGCAGTTTGGGGAGAACCCAACACGAGCAGTACTTC.

As for this clone: Other DNA variants within this sample encode the same CDR3. This chain connects TRBV19 to TRBJ1-2; D is unclear. The CDR3 loop spans 13 amino acids. Germline CDR1 and CDR2: LNHDA and SQIVND (reference sequence). Trimming stripped 3 bases from V and 4 bases from J, with 9 bases between. The CDR3 region has the DNA TGTGCCAGTAGTATCGGGCCTTCCTATGGCTACACCTTC. Translation gives CASSIGPSYGYTF. The variable domain in full, with the rest retrieved from reference TRBV19 and TRBJ1-2, is DGGITQSPKYLFRKEGQNVTLSCEQNLNHDAMYWYRQDPGQGLRLIYYSQIVNDFQKGDIAEGYSVSREKKESFPLTVTSAQKNPTAFYLCASSIGPSYGYTFGSGTRLTVV.

The chain recombines TRBV21-1 with TRBJ1-2. TRBV21-1 counts as a pseudogene. There are 14 residues in the CDR3. The CDR3 sequence: CASISVTGQGGYTF. CDR3 DNA: TGTGCCAGCATCAGCGTTACGGGGCAGGGTGGCTACACCTTC.

The V and J genes are TRBV28 and TRBJ2-7; perhaps D is TRBD1 or TRBD2 (5 bases each). The CDR3 covers 15 residues. The germline V gene has CDR1 MDHEN and CDR2 SYDVKM. V was pared by 5 bases and J by 3 bases, with 17 bases between. The CDR3 spells CASSPPGEGIYEQYF. The CDR3 bases are TGTGCCAGCAGTCCCCCCGGCGAGGGGATCTACGAGCAGTACTTC. The full variable domain, in which reference TRBV28 and TRBJ2-7 provide the parts outside the CDR3, is DVKVTQSSRYLVKRTGEKVFLECVQDMDHENMFWYRQDPGLGLRLIYFSYDVKMKEKGDIPEGYSVSREKKERFSLILESASTNQTSMYLCASSPPGEGIYEQYFGPGTRLTVT.